Below, one T cell receptor beta chain is given with its context. This clone was recorded only once. It lacks a known antigen. Base qualities are not recorded, but no much larger clone differs from it by a single base. Taken with the paper, the label for treatment or condition translates to: roughly 18 received Ad26.COV2.S at low or high dose, single or two shots; about 5 received placebo; per-sample allocation not given. Repertoires of vaccine and placebo recipients were sequenced from samples taken on day 63 after the first injection. Between 29 July and 7 August 2020, Cohort 1b enrolled 20 to 30 adults aged 18-55 years at one site in Boston, USA. As a vaccine, Ad26.COV2.S was a replication-incompetent adenovirus type 26 vector that expressed a prefusion-stabilized SARS-CoV-2 spike protein derived from the original Wuhan strain. This sample is part of a study of Ad26.COV2.S vaccination and SARS-CoV-2 variants (dated by TCRdb to about 2021). For the wider study: Donors in the vaccine arm were drawn from COV1001, a phase I-IIa trial of Ad26.COV2.S in healthy adults that was multicentre, randomized, double-blind and placebo-controlled. Ad26.COV2.S was given intramuscularly at 5x10^10 or 1x10^11 viral particles, as a single shot or as two shots 56 days apart. Sequencing of the TCRbeta repertoire served to evaluate the specificity and breadth of SARS-CoV-2-reactive T cell receptors following Ad26.COV2.S vaccination. A total of around 32 samples were included in the TCR-sequenced set, comprising some 20 Ad26.COV2.S vaccine recipients, 5 placebo recipients and 8 SARS-CoV-2 convalescent individuals. Participants in the trial were split at random into five groups of five each, receiving low-dose or high-dose Ad26.COV2.S once or twice, or else placebo on both occasions. Investigators remained blinded to trial group allocation during experiments and outcome assessment.

The immunoSEQ Assay was used to sequence TCRbeta CDR3 regions. After extraction, genomic DNA underwent amplification by bias-controlled multiplex PCR, followed by high-throughput sequencing. The authors' pipeline ran thus. Collapsing and filtering of sequences were performed to quantify the absolute abundance of each unique TCRbeta CDR3 region. T cell fraction was estimated by normalizing TCRbeta template counts to usable DNA, with usable DNA measured through amplification of reference genes found in all nucleated cells. Repertoire TCRs were annotated as SARS-CoV-2-specific by exact matching of V gene, CDR3 amino acid sequence and J gene to a known reactive TCR set. The reference SARS-CoV-2 TCR set was derived from MIRA and filtered for enrichment in COVID-19-positive ImmuneCODE repertoires, a step that removed public or cross-reactive TCRs. Drawing on the MIRA antigens, annotated TCRs were analysed further at the level of specific ORF or position within ORF. Depth was the summed frequency of annotated unique rearrangements, while breadth was defined as annotated unique rearrangements over total unique productive rearrangements. Two-sided Wilcoxon rank-sum tests were used to compare TCR breadth between groups. As stored in TCRdb, this immuneACCESS dataset retains in-frame rearrangements with V and J assigned. A fraction of the clones does not appear; measured against another copy, unresolved V genes explain less than half of the discrepancy, and the remainder lacks a known reason. The V and J calls and the clone size are those of that table, but D and trimming were determined from the DNA. The sample contains roughly 300,000 clones, 65% to 90% of them found a single time. Approximately 11% of the sample belongs to the ten largest clones.

The V end loses 4 bases and the J end loses 2 bases, and a stretch of 13 bases separates them. CDR1 SGHTS and CDR2 YDEGEE were looked up in the germline V gene. The CDR3 holds 16 amino acids from the cysteine to the phenylalanine. Only the CDR3 region is kept as DNA, spanning 48 bases read in frame from base 1. General study outcomes and caveats: Ad26.COV2.S recipients had higher spike-specific TCR breadth than placebo recipients (P = 0.0014). After vaccination, spike-specific CD8+ and CD4+ T cell responses were reported to show substantial breadth. Comparable non-spike TCR breadth was observed between vaccine and placebo recipients, consistent with only spike being contained in the vaccine. According to the authors, total T cell responses may have been underestimated by the TCR breadth and depth analyses. The study was not powered to compare responses between vaccine doses or regimens.

This receptor was identified in a person aged 18-65 years who received the Ad26.COV2.S COVID-19 vaccine or a placebo. The chain is assembled from TRBV5-8 and TRBJ2-6, with no confidently assigned D gene. This material consisted of peripheral blood, taken in a trial of Ad26.COV2.S vaccine versus placebo. The nucleotide sequence reads as follows: TGTGCCAGCAGCCCGGCGACCCTTCCTGGGGCCAACGTCCTGACTTTC. Its translation reads: CASSPATLPGANVLTF.